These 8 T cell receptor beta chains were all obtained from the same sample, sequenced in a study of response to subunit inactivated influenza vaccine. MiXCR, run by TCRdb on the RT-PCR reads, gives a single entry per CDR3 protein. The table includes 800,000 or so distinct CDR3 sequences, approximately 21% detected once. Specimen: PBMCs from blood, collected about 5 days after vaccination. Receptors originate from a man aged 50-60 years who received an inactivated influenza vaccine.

The CDR3 here is CASSSGLAGASYTGELFF. The CDR3 DNA reads as TGTGCCAGCAGTTCGGGACTAGCGGGGGCCTCATATACCGGGGAGCTGTTTTTT. The rearrangement joins TRBV6-5 to TRBJ2-2, with 14 positions matching TRBD2. The ends lost 4 bases at V and 5 bases at J; junction bases unmatched: 9. CDR3 size: 18 residues. CDR1 MNHEY and CDR2 SVGAGI come from the germline V gene.

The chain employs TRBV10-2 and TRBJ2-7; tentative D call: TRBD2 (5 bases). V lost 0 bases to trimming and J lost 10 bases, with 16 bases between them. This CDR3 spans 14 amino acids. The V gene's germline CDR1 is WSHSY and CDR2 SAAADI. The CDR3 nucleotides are TGCGCCAGCAGTGAGTCCGGCGGGCAGGCGGACCAGTACTTC. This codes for CASSESGGQADQYF.

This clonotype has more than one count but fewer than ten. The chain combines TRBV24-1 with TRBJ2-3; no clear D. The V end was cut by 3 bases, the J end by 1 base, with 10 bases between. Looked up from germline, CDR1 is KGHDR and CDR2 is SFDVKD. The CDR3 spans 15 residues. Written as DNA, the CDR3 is TGTGCCACCAGTGATGTCGGATTGGGCACAGATACGCAGTATTTT. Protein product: CATSDVGLGTDTQYF.

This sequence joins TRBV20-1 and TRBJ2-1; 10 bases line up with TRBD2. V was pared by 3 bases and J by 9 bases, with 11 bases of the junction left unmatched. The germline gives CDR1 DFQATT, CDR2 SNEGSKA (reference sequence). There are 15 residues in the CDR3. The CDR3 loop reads CSASEGLAGAAEQFF. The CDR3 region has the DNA TGCAGTGCTAGCGAAGGGCTAGCGGGAGCAGCTGAGCAGTTCTTC.

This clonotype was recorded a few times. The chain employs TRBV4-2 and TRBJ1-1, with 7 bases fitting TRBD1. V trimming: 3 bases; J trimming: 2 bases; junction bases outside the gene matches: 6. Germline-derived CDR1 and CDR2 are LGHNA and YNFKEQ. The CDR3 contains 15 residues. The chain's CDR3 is CASSQVGQLNTEAFF. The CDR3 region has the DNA TGTGCCAGCAGCCAGGTGGGACAGCTTAACACTGAAGCTTTCTTT.

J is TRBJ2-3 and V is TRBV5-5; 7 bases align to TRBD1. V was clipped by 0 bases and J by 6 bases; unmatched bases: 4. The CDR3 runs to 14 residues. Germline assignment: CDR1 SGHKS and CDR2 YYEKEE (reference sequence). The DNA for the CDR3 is TGTGCCAGCAGCTTGGACAGGGGTAGGGATACGCAGTATTTT. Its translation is CASSLDRGRDTQYF.

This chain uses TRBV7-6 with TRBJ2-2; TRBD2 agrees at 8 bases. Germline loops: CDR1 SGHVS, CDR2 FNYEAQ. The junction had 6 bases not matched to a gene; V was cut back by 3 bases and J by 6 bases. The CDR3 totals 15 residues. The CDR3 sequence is CASSFGLGLAGELFF. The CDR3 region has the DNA TGTGCCAGCAGCTTTGGTCTGGGACTAGCCGGGGAGCTGTTTTTT.

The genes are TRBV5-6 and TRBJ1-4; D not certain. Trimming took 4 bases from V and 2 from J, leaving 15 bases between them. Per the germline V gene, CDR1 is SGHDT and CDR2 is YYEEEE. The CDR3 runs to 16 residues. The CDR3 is CASSLIGSGTNEKLFF. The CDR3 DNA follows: TGTGCCAGCAGCCTCATAGGGTCGGGGACTAATGAAAAACTGTTTTTT. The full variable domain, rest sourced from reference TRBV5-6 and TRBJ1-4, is DAGVTQSPTHLIKTRGQQVTLRCSPKSGHDTVSWYQQALGQGPQFIFQYYEEEERQRGNFPDRFSGHQFPNYSSELNVNALLLGDSALYLCASSLIGSGTNEKLFFGSGTQLSVL.